This TCR beta chain was documented in a study of human T cells and chemical hapten exposure. Findings of the study overall: Following DPC sensitization, TCRs present above 1 in 1000 frequency showed no change.

Comment on this clonotype: Antigen unknown.

V shed 4 bases and J 7 bases; nucleotides not matched to a gene: 9. The CDR3 loop spans 15 amino acids. Germline CDR1 reads LGHDT; CDR2 reads YNNKEL (reference sequence). The time point here: patch test 3, about 24 weeks after DPC sensitization. Treatment specified: therapeutic diphenylcyclopropenone sensitization with weekly scalp DPC. Attachment of unique molecular identifiers to individual cDNA molecules was performed in the library. TCRdb recomputed calls from the RACE reads with MiXCR, one row per CDR3 protein. The sample has approximately 86,000 distinct CDR3 sequences, approximately 11% seen once; the top ten hold approximately 1%.

The input for sequencing was whole blood, taken in connection with sensitization to the hapten diphenylcyclopropenone (DPC). This clonotype originated in a woman in her 30s with alopecia areata. Some clones in this sample may be carry-over from other donors' samples. The genes are TRBV3-1 and TRBJ2-1; 8 bases are a match to TRBD2. For the CDR3, the DNA is TGTGCCAGCAGCCCGAGCGGGGGCCCGGCTAATGAGCAGTTCTTC. This codes for CASSPSGGPANEQFF.